The rows below give T cell receptor beta chains drawn from one sample of a study of shared clonotypes between healthy human individuals. Method: immunoSEQ multiplex PCR; TCRdb's copy keeps in-frame clones and lacks some. The profile shows about 2.3 million clones, less than 95% of them singletons. Sequencing was carried out using naive CD4+ T cells from PBMCs. These receptors all stem from a man younger than 35 in good health. Some clones in this sample may be carry-over from other donors' samples. Both conserved end residues are part of each CDR3. The order of the fields is CDR3 protein, CDR3 DNA, CDR3 length, clone size, V gene, J gene, D gene. A D gene is named only where the DNA matches it firmly. A row's size may be missing; if present it is once, few, many or a size class.

cdr3_aa: CASSIGGSRETQYF
cdr3_nt: TGTGCCAGCAGCATAGGAGGATCCCGCGAGACCCAGTACTTC
cdr3_length: 14
clone_size: .
v_call: TRBV28
j_call: TRBJ2-5
d_call: .

cdr3_aa: CASSLLRGLSEKLFF
cdr3_nt: TGCGCCAGCAGCTTGCTGCGTGGACTCTCGGAAAAACTGTTTTTT
cdr3_length: 15
clone_size: .
v_call: TRBV5-1
j_call: TRBJ1-4
d_call: .

cdr3_aa: CATSRPRGTSLLGTQYF
cdr3_nt: TGTGCCACCAGCAGACCACGGGGGACTAGCTTGCTGGGTACGCAGTATTTT
cdr3_length: 17
clone_size: .
v_call: TRBV15
j_call: TRBJ2-3
d_call: TRBD2

cdr3_aa: CASSVGLAGGPVDTQYF
cdr3_nt: TGCGCCAGCAGCGTGGGACTAGCGGGAGGGCCGGTAGATACGCAGTATTTT
cdr3_length: 17
clone_size: .
v_call: TRBV5-1
j_call: TRBJ2-3
d_call: TRBD2

cdr3_aa: CASSHSPGTGGYSNQPQHF
cdr3_nt: TGTGCCAGCAGCCACAGTCCCGGGACAGGGGGTTATAGCAATCAGCCCCAGCATTTT
cdr3_length: 19
clone_size: .
v_call: TRBV5-6
j_call: TRBJ1-5
d_call: TRBD1

cdr3_aa: CASSAPGGRGTDTQYF
cdr3_nt: TGTGCCAGCAGTGCCCCCGGGGGCCGGGGCACAGATACGCAGTATTTT
cdr3_length: 16
clone_size: .
v_call: TRBV28
j_call: TRBJ2-3
d_call: .

cdr3_aa: CASSARDNTGELFF
cdr3_nt: TGTGCCAGCAGCGCCCGGGACAACACCGGGGAGCTGTTTTTT
cdr3_length: 14
clone_size: .
v_call: TRBV9
j_call: TRBJ2-2
d_call: .

cdr3_aa: CASSSQAGGSDEQFF
cdr3_nt: TGTGCCAGCAGCTCCCAAGCGGGAGGTAGTGATGAGCAGTTCTTC
cdr3_length: 15
clone_size: .
v_call: TRBV7-3
j_call: TRBJ2-1
d_call: TRBD2

cdr3_aa: CASRRQGLRDGANVLTF
cdr3_nt: TGTGCCAGTAGGCGGCAGGGGTTAAGGGATGGGGCCAACGTCCTGACTTTC
cdr3_length: 17
clone_size: .
v_call: TRBV19
j_call: TRBJ2-6
d_call: .

cdr3_aa: CAISLTANTEAFF
cdr3_nt: TGTGCCATCAGCCTGACAGCGAACACTGAAGCTTTCTTT
cdr3_length: 13
clone_size: .
v_call: TRBV10-3
j_call: TRBJ1-1
d_call: .

cdr3_aa: CASSGQGGNYGEQYF
cdr3_nt: TGTGCCAGCAGTGGACAGGGAGGGAATTACGGGGAGCAGTACTTC
cdr3_length: 15
clone_size: .
v_call: TRBV9
j_call: TRBJ2-7
d_call: .

cdr3_aa: CASSGLAGRPYEQYF
cdr3_nt: TGTGCCAGCAGCGGACTAGCGGGAAGACCCTACGAGCAGTACTTC
cdr3_length: 15
clone_size: .
v_call: TRBV28
j_call: TRBJ2-7
d_call: TRBD2

cdr3_aa: CASKGPSQETQYF
cdr3_nt: TGCGCCAGCAAGGGCCCCAGCCAAGAGACCCAGTACTTC
cdr3_length: 13
clone_size: once
v_call: TRBV5-1
j_call: TRBJ2-5
d_call: .

cdr3_aa: CSVEPQGKTQYF
cdr3_nt: TGCAGCGTTGAGCCCCAGGGGAAGACCCAGTACTTC
cdr3_length: 12
clone_size: .
v_call: TRBV29-1
j_call: TRBJ2-5
d_call: .

cdr3_aa: CSAWTGTVRTNTGELFF
cdr3_nt: TGCAGCGCGTGGACCGGGACAGTAAGAACGAACACCGGGGAGCTGTTTTTT
cdr3_length: 17
clone_size: .
v_call: TRBV29-1
j_call: TRBJ2-2
d_call: TRBD1

cdr3_aa: CASMGQGRSMNTEAFF
cdr3_nt: TGCGCCAGCATGGGACAGGGGAGGTCCATGAACACTGAAGCTTTCTTT
cdr3_length: 16
clone_size: .
v_call: TRBV5-1
j_call: TRBJ1-1
d_call: TRBD1

cdr3_aa: CASSLLGLADPYNEQFF
cdr3_nt: TGTGCCAGCAGCTTACTTGGGCTAGCGGACCCCTACAATGAGCAGTTCTTC
cdr3_length: 17
clone_size: .
v_call: TRBV7-3
j_call: TRBJ2-1
d_call: TRBD2

cdr3_aa: CASGLGASSVGKNEKLFF
cdr3_nt: TGTGCTAGTGGTTTGGGGGCATCATCGGTGGGTAAAAATGAAAAACTGTTTTTT
cdr3_length: 18
clone_size: .
v_call: TRBV12-5
j_call: TRBJ1-4
d_call: .

cdr3_aa: CSVEDRRGPDTQYF
cdr3_nt: TGCAGCGTTGAAGATCGCAGGGGCCCAGATACGCAGTATTTT
cdr3_length: 14
clone_size: .
v_call: TRBV29-1
j_call: TRBJ2-3
d_call: .

cdr3_aa: CASSLAYGLAGLRDQYF
cdr3_nt: TGTGCCAGCAGCTTAGCGTATGGGCTAGCGGGGCTCAGGGACCAGTACTTC
cdr3_length: 17
clone_size: once
v_call: TRBV7-9
j_call: TRBJ2-5
d_call: TRBD2

cdr3_aa: CASSWGYEQYF
cdr3_nt: TGCGCCAGCAGCTGGGGCTACGAGCAGTACTTC
cdr3_length: 11
clone_size: .
v_call: TRBV5-1
j_call: TRBJ2-7
d_call: .

cdr3_aa: CASSARDRTSYEQYF
cdr3_nt: TGTGCCAGCAGCGCCCGGGACAGGACTTCCTACGAGCAGTACTTC
cdr3_length: 15
clone_size: .
v_call: TRBV13
j_call: TRBJ2-7
d_call: TRBD1

cdr3_aa: CASSPRAWGEETQYF
cdr3_nt: TGTGCCAGCAGCCCACGAGCATGGGGGGAAGAGACCCAGTACTTC
cdr3_length: 15
clone_size: .
v_call: TRBV7-2
j_call: TRBJ2-5
d_call: .

cdr3_aa: CASSLAHQETQYF
cdr3_nt: TGTGCCAGCAGCTTAGCGCACCAAGAGACCCAGTACTTC
cdr3_length: 13
clone_size: .
v_call: TRBV7-2
j_call: TRBJ2-5
d_call: .

cdr3_aa: CASSRDRGGYGYTF
cdr3_nt: TGTGCCAGCAGCCGGGACAGGGGCGGCTATGGCTACACCTTC
cdr3_length: 14
clone_size: .
v_call: TRBV11-2
j_call: TRBJ1-2
d_call: TRBD1

cdr3_aa: CASSIARGLYEQYF
cdr3_nt: TGCGCCAGCAGCATTGCCAGGGGGCTGTACGAGCAGTACTTC
cdr3_length: 14
clone_size: .
v_call: TRBV5-1
j_call: TRBJ2-7
d_call: TRBD1

cdr3_aa: CSGRSNEKLFF
cdr3_nt: TGCAGTGGGAGATCTAATGAAAAACTGTTTTTT
cdr3_length: 11
clone_size: .
v_call: TRBV20-1
j_call: TRBJ1-4
d_call: .

cdr3_aa: CASSELLGRRNEQFF
cdr3_nt: TGTGCCAGCAGTGAATTGTTGGGGCGCAGGAATGAGCAGTTCTTC
cdr3_length: 15
clone_size: .
v_call: TRBV6-1
j_call: TRBJ2-1
d_call: .

cdr3_aa: CASSFGTMNTEAFF
cdr3_nt: TGCGCCAGCAGCTTCGGCACCATGAACACTGAAGCTTTCTTT
cdr3_length: 14
clone_size: .
v_call: TRBV5-1
j_call: TRBJ1-1
d_call: .

cdr3_aa: CATSRLPGTQYF
cdr3_nt: TGTGCCACCAGCAGACTCCCTGGTACGCAGTATTTT
cdr3_length: 12
clone_size: many
v_call: TRBV15
j_call: TRBJ2-3
d_call: .

cdr3_aa: CSVGNRLNTEAFF
cdr3_nt: TGCAGCGTTGGAAATAGGTTGAACACTGAAGCTTTCTTT
cdr3_length: 13
clone_size: few
v_call: TRBV29-1
j_call: TRBJ1-1
d_call: .

cdr3_aa: CASSPAPGQWEQYF
cdr3_nt: TGCGCCAGCAGCCCCGCCCCGGGGCAATGGGAGCAGTACTTC
cdr3_length: 14
clone_size: .
v_call: TRBV5-1
j_call: TRBJ2-7
d_call: .

cdr3_aa: CASSPGARGNTEAFF
cdr3_nt: TGCGCCAGCAGCCCGGGGGCCAGGGGGAACACTGAAGCTTTCTTT
cdr3_length: 15
clone_size: .
v_call: TRBV5-1
j_call: TRBJ1-1
d_call: .

cdr3_aa: CASSVVGASDEQFF
cdr3_nt: TGTGCCAGCAGCGTAGTGGGGGCCTCGGATGAGCAGTTCTTC
cdr3_length: 14
clone_size: .
v_call: TRBV9
j_call: TRBJ2-1
d_call: .

cdr3_aa: CASSFSSSSYNEQFF
cdr3_nt: TGCGCCAGCAGCTTTAGTTCGAGCTCCTACAATGAGCAGTTCTTC
cdr3_length: 15
clone_size: .
v_call: TRBV5-1
j_call: TRBJ2-1
d_call: .

cdr3_aa: CDSRGETQYF
cdr3_nt: TGTGACAGCAGGGGGGAGACCCAGTACTTC
cdr3_length: 10
clone_size: .
v_call: TRBV6-6
j_call: TRBJ2-5
d_call: TRBD1

cdr3_aa: CASSESSDRGEQFF
cdr3_nt: TGTGCCAGCAGTGAATCTTCGGACAGGGGAGAGCAGTTCTTC
cdr3_length: 14
clone_size: .
v_call: TRBV25-1
j_call: TRBJ2-1
d_call: TRBD1

cdr3_aa: CASSESTGRNQPQHF
cdr3_nt: TGCGCCAGCAGTGAGTCGACAGGGCGCAATCAGCCCCAGCATTTT
cdr3_length: 15
clone_size: .
v_call: TRBV10-2
j_call: TRBJ1-5
d_call: TRBD1

cdr3_aa: CASSLSTSREKLFF
cdr3_nt: TGCGCCAGCAGCTTGTCCACGAGTAGGGAAAAACTGTTTTTT
cdr3_length: 14
clone_size: .
v_call: TRBV5-1
j_call: TRBJ1-4
d_call: .

cdr3_aa: CASSLMGHQNTEAFF
cdr3_nt: TGTGCCAGCAGCTTAATGGGACACCAGAACACTGAAGCTTTCTTT
cdr3_length: 15
clone_size: .
v_call: TRBV7-8
j_call: TRBJ1-1
d_call: .

cdr3_aa: CASDSPALGELFF
cdr3_nt: TGTGCCAGCGATTCGCCCGCCCTCGGGGAGCTGTTTTTT
cdr3_length: 13
clone_size: .
v_call: TRBV6-1
j_call: TRBJ2-2
d_call: .

cdr3_aa: CASSFSRGNQPQHF
cdr3_nt: TGTGCCAGCAGTTTTAGCAGGGGCAATCAGCCCCAGCATTTT
cdr3_length: 14
clone_size: .
v_call: TRBV28
j_call: TRBJ1-5
d_call: .

cdr3_aa: CASSPTTRPSGKTYEQYF
cdr3_nt: TGTGCCAGCTCACCTACCACCCGGCCTAGCGGAAAAACCTACGAGCAGTACTTC
cdr3_length: 18
clone_size: .
v_call: TRBV18
j_call: TRBJ2-7
d_call: TRBD2

cdr3_aa: CASSISGNTEAFF
cdr3_nt: TGTGCCAGTAGTATTTCAGGGAACACTGAAGCTTTCTTT
cdr3_length: 13
clone_size: .
v_call: TRBV19
j_call: TRBJ1-1
d_call: .

cdr3_aa: CASSNDRAAEAFF
cdr3_nt: TGTGCCAGCAGTAATGACAGGGCCGCTGAAGCTTTCTTT
cdr3_length: 13
clone_size: .
v_call: TRBV2
j_call: TRBJ1-1
d_call: TRBD1